The present TCR beta chain was sequenced within a study of blood T cell repertoires in COVID-19. The wider study: The samples span acute and convalescent COVID-19 from the United States, Italy and Spain. T cells, B-cell-depleted T cells, or PBMCs provided the cDNA or gDNA that served as material.

Germline V gene data show CDR1 as MDHEN and CDR2 as SYDVKM. Deletions cut 5 bases from V and 0 bases from J, with 16 bases between. CDR3 size: 17 residues. Source study methods: Estimated nucleated cell counts came from reference gene primer amplification. This table comes from immunoSEQ multiplex PCR, and its TCRdb copy is limited to in-frame clones, with some not included. V and J calls and clone size follow that table, whereas D and trimming were derived from the DNA. The repertoire holds about 200,000 clones, with around 90% as singletons. This clone was seen once. The sample was peripheral blood. The chain has TRBV28 and TRBJ2-2; D is uncertain. The source of this sequence is a man aged 60-69 years who had recovered from COVID-19. The DNA for the CDR3 is TGTGCCAGCAGTCTGACACCCAAGATCCCGAACACCGGGGAGCTGTTTTTT. Translating it yields CASSLTPKIPNTGELFF. Supplemented by reference TRBV28 and TRBJ2-2, the full variable domain reads DVKVTQSSRYLVKRTGEKVFLECVQDMDHENMFWYRQDPGLGLRLIYFSYDVKMKEKGDIPEGYSVSREKKERFSLILESASTNQTSMYLCASSLTPKIPNTGELFFGEGSRLTVL.